Listed below are T cell receptor beta chains from one sample, sequenced in a study of OX40 agonist ivuxolimab in advanced cancers. Sequencing used immunoSEQ multiplex PCR; TCRdb keeps in-frame clones, though not all of them. Of 66,000 or so clones in the sample, approximately 81% are singletons; the top ten hold 4%. This specimen was CD4+ or CD8+ T cells sorted from blood, taken in a trial of the OX40 agonist ivuxolimab. These receptors came from an adult with an advanced solid tumor such as melanoma, head and neck, liver or kidney cancer. Both conserved end residues are part of each CDR3. The listing skips clone size in some rows; elsewhere it reads once, few, many or a size class.

clone size	J gene	V gene	CDR3 protein
-	TRBJ2-7	TRBV28	CASRDQGRAYEQYF
-	TRBJ2-3	TRBV5-1	CASSLGSGSTDTQYF
-	TRBJ2-5	TRBV7-9	CASSINRGTGGETQYF
-	TRBJ1-1	TRBV4-2	CASSQVGSGGRAFF
-	TRBJ2-3	TRBV6-1	CASSLQGITDTQYF
-	TRBJ1-5	TRBV11-2	CASSLGGRGQPQHF
few	TRBJ2-5	TRBV2	CASLYQETQYF
-	TRBJ2-5	TRBV5-4	CASSLSRSEETQYF
once	TRBJ2-1	TRBV10-3	CAISESGHNEQFF
-	TRBJ2-3	TRBV7-9	CASSLVSALTDTQYF
-	TRBJ2-7	TRBV7-2	CASSLSSGQSSYEQYF
-	TRBJ2-4	TRBV15	CATSRDNERTKNIQYF
-	TRBJ1-5	TRBV6-5	CASRDTGLGQPQHF
-	TRBJ2-7	TRBV7-6	CASSLDYGGSGRAYEQYF
-	TRBJ2-7	TRBV6-1	CASSRLADYEQYF
-	TRBJ2-3	TRBV14	CASSQVGASTDTQYF
once	TRBJ1-1	TRBV28	CASSIPGQGMNTEAFF
-	TRBJ2-1	TRBV9	CASSVGGRAEYNEQFF
-	TRBJ1-2	TRBV23-1	CASSSAAGYTF
-	TRBJ1-4	TRBV18	CASSPVGSEKLFF
-	TRBJ2-1	TRBV19	CASSTSGSGVQRYNEQFF
-	TRBJ1-3	TRBV13	CASSLRGGRSSGNTIYF
-	TRBJ1-1	TRBV27	CATSTGFGSEAFF
-	TRBJ2-7	TRBV7-2	CASSQPARAGYEQYF
-	TRBJ1-1	TRBV30	CAWTGRNTEAFF
-	TRBJ2-2	TRBV4-3	CASSQEGIKGGELFF
few	TRBJ1-1	TRBV5-6	CASSLRDRVPEAFF
-	TRBJ1-1	TRBV5-1	CASSLGLNTEAFF
-	TRBJ1-1	TRBV19	CASSRRGDRGKNTEAFF
-	TRBJ2-3	TRBV5-4	CASSSAGGADTQYF
-	TRBJ1-6	TRBV19	CASSTSRSSYNSPLHF
-	TRBJ2-5	TRBV20-1	CSARLQETQYF
-	TRBJ1-6	TRBV6-6	CASGPTGYNSPLHF
-	TRBJ2-7	TRBV7-9	CASSLVGTGTYEQYF
-	TRBJ1-2	TRBV6-1	CASSGPNRGLGYTF
-	TRBJ1-2	TRBV9	CASSAMTGSGYGYTF
-	TRBJ1-4	TRBV18	CASSVDPSGEKLFF
-	TRBJ2-5	TRBV19	CASSTPGWRDQETQYF
-	TRBJ2-1	TRBV7-3	CASSLTVGLAYNEQFF
-	TRBJ2-7	TRBV5-1	CASSLGGTGSYEQYF
-	TRBJ2-2	TRBV28	CASSLSTGELFF
-	TRBJ2-6	TRBV7-9	CASSLAIAGANVLTF
-	TRBJ1-2	TRBV7-9	CASSLGTSYGYTF
-	TRBJ1-3	TRBV7-3	CASSLTGSPGNTIYF
-	TRBJ2-5	TRBV4-2	CASSQWGGNQETQYF
-	TRBJ2-3	TRBV10-3	CAISDHGRGFKGDTQYF
-	TRBJ1-3	TRBV7-2	CASSLDWRLSGNTIYF
-	TRBJ2-1	TRBV7-3	CASSSSGRAGSYNEQFF
-	TRBJ1-6	TRBV10-3	CASSYSGRTGGSPLHF
-	TRBJ2-7	TRBV30	CAWVDRASNEQYF
-	TRBJ2-1	TRBV9	CASSVSPRLQNEQFF
few	TRBJ2-3	TRBV18	CASSPRGLGTDTQYF
few	TRBJ1-4	TRBV10-3	CAISEQRTANEKLFF